What follows are 26 T cell receptor beta chains derived from one specimen sequenced in a study of post-analysis software for immune sequencing data. General study findings and limits: There were four or five TRBV segments more frequent in patients than controls, and TRBV5-6, TRBV5-1 and TRBV20-1 were among them.

Unique molecular identifiers were present in the TCR beta cDNA libraries. TCRdb re-derived calls from the PCR reads in MiXCR, one entry per CDR3 protein. Found here are around 400,000 distinct CDR3 sequences, roughly 38% of them singletons; the top ten hold around 15%. The antigens for these receptors are not known. The specimen was blood. The origin of the receptors is a girl aged 5-17 years with multiple sclerosis.

Notes on this clonotype: Given a much more abundant clone one base away, this may be a read error. The chain employs TRBV20-1 and TRBJ2-1; the D gene is possibly TRBD2 (6 bases). In germline, CDR1 is DFQATT, CDR2 SNEGSKA (reference sequence). V lost 0 bases, J lost 9 bases, and 15 bases lay in between. This CDR3 contains 14 residues. The CDR3 DNA is TGCAGTGCTAGAGATCGGGGGACGTGGGCTGAGCAGTTCTTC. Amino acids: CSARDRGTWAEQFF.

This clonotype was seen more than once but under ten times. This sequence joins TRBV7-2 and TRBJ1-2; TRBD1 agrees at 7 bases. The CDR3 totals 13 residues. With 4 bases clipped from V and 6 bases from J, the junction kept 5 bases outside the gene matches. Germline assignment: CDR1 SGHTA and CDR2 FQGNSA. The DNA of the CDR3 is TGTGCCAGCAGCTCCTATGACAGGGATGGCTACACCTTC. Protein sequence: CASSSYDRDGYTF.

J is TRBJ2-1 and V is TRBV14; 8 bases are shared with TRBD1. Per germline, CDR1 SGHDN and CDR2 FVKESK. There are 16 residues in the CDR3. V lost 4 bases to trimming and J lost 5 bases; unmatched junction nucleotides: 10. In nucleotides, the CDR3 is TGTGCCAGCAGCCCATTCGGGACAGGTGACCACAATGAGCAGTTCTTC. Amino acid sequence: CASSPFGTGDHNEQFF. Using reference TRBV14 and TRBJ2-1 for the parts outside the CDR3, the full variable domain is EAGVTQFPSHSVIEKGQTVTLRCDPISGHDNLYWYRRVMGKEIKFLLHFVKESKQDESGMPNNRFLAERTGGTYSTLKVQPAELEDSGVYFCASSPFGTGDHNEQFFGPGTRLTVL.

CDR3 bases: TGTGCCAGCGGGAAAAGGGAAAAACTGTTTTTT. Translating it yields CASGKREKLFF. This chain connects TRBV6-5 to TRBJ1-4; no clear D. This CDR3 is 11 amino acids long. Trimming stripped 8 bases from V and 8 bases from J, with 9 bases between. Germline V gene sequence: CDR1 MNHEY, CDR2 SVGAGI.

The chain links TRBV3-1 to TRBJ2-3; D not resolved. Germline V gene lookup returns CDR1 LGHDT and CDR2 YNNKEL (reference sequence). The germline V and J ends were trimmed by 2 bases and 1 base, with 10 bases remaining between them. CDR3 length: 15 residues. CDR3 sequence: CASSQNVRGTDTQYF. The CDR3 region has the DNA TGTGCCAGCAGCCAAAACGTCCGGGGCACAGATACGCAGTATTTT.

This clonotype was counted between two and nine times. The CDR3 sequence: CASSPHVQGSNQPQHF. In nucleotides, the CDR3 is TGTGCCAGCAGCCCACATGTGCAGGGGAGCAATCAGCCCCAGCATTTT. This chain joins TRBV6-2 or TRBV6-3 and TRBJ1-5, with a weak D call TRBD1 (6 bases). Germline V CDR1 and CDR2: MNHEY, SVGEGT. The CDR3 is 16 residues long. V dropped 6 bases and J dropped 1 base, with 16 bases sitting between them.

The V gene is TRBV7-2, the J gene TRBJ1-2, with D uncertain. Germline CDR1 SGHTA, CDR2 FQGNSA. This CDR3 is 13 amino acids long. V gave up 3 bases and J gave up 5 bases, with 10 bases separating them. DNA of the CDR3: TGTGCCAGCAGCTTCCCGGTTGTTTATGGCTACACCTTC. It yields the protein CASSFPVVYGYTF.

This clonotype was seen more than once but under ten times. The chain is built from TRBV29-1 and TRBJ2-4, with D unresolved. Trimming took off 8 bases at V and 6 bases at J, with 11 bases between the two ends. CDR1 SQVTM and CDR2 ANQGSEA come from the germline V gene. The CDR3 has 11 residues. CDR3 region: CSTATGNIQYF. DNA for the CDR3: TGCAGCACTGCGACGGGAAACATTCAGTACTTC.

This clonotype was counted a few times. V is TRBV6-2 or TRBV6-3 and J is TRBJ2-3, with 9 bases lining up with TRBD2. CDR3 length: 18 amino acids. Germline V gives CDR1 MNHEY, CDR2 SVGEGT. V shed 6 bases and J 2 bases; nucleotides not matched to a gene: 15. Here the CDR3 DNA reads TGTGCCAGCAGGCCTGGGAAGCGGGGGGTCGACTTCACAGATACGCAGTATTTT. This encodes CASRPGKRGVDFTDTQYF.

The V and J genes are TRBV5-1 and TRBJ2-3; 10 bases are shared with TRBD2. The CDR3 has 15 residues. The junction had 5 bases not matched to a gene; V was cut back by 7 bases and J by 0 bases. Germline V gene data show CDR1 as SGHRS and CDR2 as YFSETQ. The CDR3 coding sequence is TGCGCCAGCGGGGGACTAGCGTCTAGCACAGATACGCAGTATTTT. This translates into CASGGLASSTDTQYF. The entire variable domain, with the rest obtained from reference TRBV5-1 and TRBJ2-3, is as follows: KAGVTQTPRYLIKTRGQQVTLSCSPISGHRSVSWYQQTPGQGLQFLFEYFSETQRNKGNFPGRFSGRQFSNSRSEMNVSTLELGDSALYLCASGGLASSTDTQYFGPGTRLTVL.

Turning to this clonotype: An end of the junction does not agree with germline; a read error may underlie this. The CDR3 reads CSAAGSSHNEQFF. The CDR3 nucleotides are TGCAGCGCAGCGGGGAGCTCCCACAATGAGCAGTTCTTC. The gene calls are TRBV29-1 and TRBJ2-1; 7 nucleotides match TRBD2. The CDR3 is 13 amino acids. The germline V gene encodes CDR1 SQVTM and CDR2 ANQGSEA.

V gene TRBV9 combines with J gene TRBJ1-4; tentative D call: TRBD1 (5 bases). The CDR3 is 16 residues long. V lost 4 bases and J lost 4, with 17 bases in between. Germline V gene data show CDR1 as SGDLS and CDR2 as YYNGEE. CDR3 DNA: TGTGCCAGCAGCCCCCACGAAGGGACGGGTAATGAAAAACTGTTTTTT. Translating gives CASSPHEGTGNEKLFF.

The CDR3 sequence: CASSPTGTLQETQYF. For the CDR3, the DNA is TGTGCCAGCTCACCGACGGGGACACTCCAAGAGACCCAGTACTTC. The chain combines TRBV18 with TRBJ2-5; tentatively, D is TRBD1 (6 bases). The CDR3 is 15 residues long. The ends were cut back, 3 bases at V and 1 base at J, with 12 bases in the middle. Germline V lookup: CDR1 KGHSH, CDR2 LQKENI.

This clonotype was observed a few times. The chain links TRBV12-3 or TRBV12-4 to TRBJ1-5; D unclear. The CDR3 sequence is 15 residues long. V was cut by 3 bases and J by 0 bases, with 9 bases left in between. The CDR3, as DNA: TGTGCCAGCAGTTTCGCGGCGACTAGCAATCAGCCCCAGCATTTT. Protein: CASSFAATSNQPQHF.

V and J are TRBV7-9 and TRBJ2-5, with a possible D match to TRBD1 (5 bases). Germline lookup yields CDR1 SEHNR and CDR2 FQNEAQ (reference sequence). Between the trimmed V and J ends, which lost 5 bases and 5 bases, there was a span of 15 bases. This CDR3 has 14 amino acids. For the CDR3, the DNA is TGTGCCAGCAGCCCCCCTATGGGGCAGGAGACCCAGTACTTC. It yields the protein CASSPPMGQETQYF.

This clonotype was found a few times. This rearrangement joins TRBV7-6 to TRBJ2-7; 7 bases are a match to TRBD1. Per the germline V gene, CDR1 is SGHVS and CDR2 is FNYEAQ. There are 15 residues in the CDR3. J was trimmed by 4 bases and V by 5 bases; bases with no gene match: 11. The CDR3 DNA reads TGTGCCAGCAGCCTACGACAGGGATATGCATACGAGCAGTACTTC. Translated: CASSLRQGYAYEQYF.

The rearrangement links TRBV12-3 or TRBV12-4 to TRBJ2-7; D is perhaps TRBD2 (5 bases). V shed 2 bases and J shed 2 bases, with 13 bases lying between them. The CDR3 contains 15 residues. The CDR3 DNA reads TGTGCCAGCAGTTTAACGTTGGAGGTCCCCTACGAGCAGTACTTC. Translated, it gives CASSLTLEVPYEQYF.

This clonotype has only a few counts. This chain joins TRBV4-1 and TRBJ1-4; 7 positions match TRBD1. Losses at the gene ends were 5 bases for V and 8 bases for J; bases not matched to a gene: 14. The CDR3 has 16 residues. Per the germline V gene, CDR1 is MGHRA and CDR2 is YSYEKL. The CDR3 DNA reads as TGCGCCAGCAGCTCAGGGGGGGCACCACGGGGAGAAAAACTGTTTTTT. Amino acids: CASSSGGAPRGEKLFF.

This chain uses TRBV6-2 or TRBV6-3 with TRBJ2-5; the D call may be TRBD1 or TRBD2 (5 bases each). The assigned J gene may be wrong: the sequence end matches TRBJ2-7 better. Germline V gives CDR1 MNHEY, CDR2 SVGEGT. The CDR3 consists of 15 residues. CDR3 coding DNA: TGTGCCAGCAGTTACGACCGGGACCTCGCCTACGAGCAGTACTTC. Translation: CASSYDRDLAYEQYF.

The chain carries TRBV7-3 and TRBJ2-3, with 11 bases identical to TRBD2. Germline CDR1 SGHTA, CDR2 FQGTGA. The CDR3 spans 17 residues. J was trimmed by 2 bases and V by 4 bases; bases with no gene match: 8. The CDR3: CASSSGTSGLPTDTQYF. The CDR3 coding sequence is TGTGCCAGCAGCTCCGGGACTAGCGGCCTTCCCACAGATACGCAGTATTTT.

In its sample, this clonotype was seen a few times. The chain uses TRBV11-2 and TRBJ2-5, with TRBD2 identical over 12 bases. The trim removed 3 bases at V and 2 bases at J, leaving 7 bases unmatched. From germline, CDR1 is SGHAT and CDR2 FQNNGV. The CDR3 is made up of 17 amino acids. The CDR3 DNA follows: TGTGCCAGCAGCTTGTGGCTAGCGGGGGGGGTACAAGAGACCCAGTACTTC. As protein: CASSLWLAGGVQETQYF.

The genes are TRBV27 and TRBJ2-7; 13 bases fit TRBD2. Unmatched junction bases numbered 15, after V lost 10 bases and J lost 9 bases. Germline V CDR1 and CDR2: MNHEY, SMNVEV (reference sequence). The CDR3 totals 15 residues. CDR3: CATGGVGLAGVWQYF. The CDR3, as DNA: TGTGCCACTGGGGGGGTAGGACTAGCGGGGGTTTGGCAGTACTTC.

The genes are TRBV4-3 and TRBJ2-3; weak D call: TRBD2 (6 bases). The germline V and J ends were trimmed by 0 bases and 6 bases, with 16 bases remaining between them. Germline assignment: CDR1 LGHNA and CDR2 YSLEER. This CDR3 region has 16 residues. The CDR3 spells CASSQDGGGFRDTQYF. CDR3 bases: TGCGCCAGCAGCCAAGATGGAGGAGGGTTCAGGGATACGCAGTATTTT.

This clonotype turned up a few times. The V call is TRBV25-1, the J call TRBJ2-5; 10 nucleotides line up with TRBD2. The ends lost 6 bases at V and 5 bases at J; junction bases unmatched: 15. This CDR3 is 17 amino acids long. CDR1 is MGHDK, CDR2 SYGVNS, per germline. The CDR3 coding sequence is TGTGCCAGCAGCCGTTTCGTCGGACTAGCGGTGGGGGAGACCCAGTACTTC. Protein sequence: CASSRFVGLAVGETQYF.

The chain uses TRBV21-1 and TRBJ2-7; the listed D gene, TRBD1, was not tested against the DNA. TRBV21-1 is noted as a pseudogene. CDR3 size: 15 residues. CDR3 DNA sequence: TGTGCCAGCAGCTTGCAGGGGGCGGACCTTTACGAGCAGTACTTC. This sequence encodes CASSLQGADLYEQYF.

This clonotype was recorded a few times. The chain has TRBV11-2 and TRBJ2-1; perhaps TRBD2 as D (6 bases). The CDR3 loop spans 14 amino acids. Trimming left V 6 bases short and J 7 bases short, with 16 bases between. From germline, CDR1 is SGHAT and CDR2 FQNNGV. The CDR3 reads CASSSLQGLNEQFF. In nucleotides, the CDR3 is TGTGCCAGCAGTTCTCTTCAGGGACTTAATGAGCAGTTCTTC.